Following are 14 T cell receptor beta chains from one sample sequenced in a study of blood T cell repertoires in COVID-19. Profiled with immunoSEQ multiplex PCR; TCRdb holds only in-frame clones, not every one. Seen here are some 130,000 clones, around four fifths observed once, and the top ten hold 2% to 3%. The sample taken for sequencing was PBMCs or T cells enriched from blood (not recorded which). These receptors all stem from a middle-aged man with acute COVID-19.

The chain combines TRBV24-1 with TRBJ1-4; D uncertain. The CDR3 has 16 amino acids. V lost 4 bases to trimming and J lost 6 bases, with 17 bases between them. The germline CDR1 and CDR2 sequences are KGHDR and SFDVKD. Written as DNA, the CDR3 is TGTGCCACCAGTGACTCCCGGGATCGAAGGGATGAAAAACTGTTTTTT. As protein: CATSDSRDRRDEKLFF.

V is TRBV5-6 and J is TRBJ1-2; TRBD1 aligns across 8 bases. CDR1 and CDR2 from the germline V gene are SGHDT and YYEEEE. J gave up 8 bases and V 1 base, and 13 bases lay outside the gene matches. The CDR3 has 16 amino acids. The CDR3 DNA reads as TGTGCCAGCAGCTTGTCTGGCTCAGGGGGCATCGGCGGCTACACCTTC. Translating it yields CASSLSGSGGIGGYTF. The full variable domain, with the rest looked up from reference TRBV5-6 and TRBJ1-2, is DAGVTQSPTHLIKTRGQQVTLRCSPKSGHDTVSWYQQALGQGPQFIFQYYEEEERQRGNFPDRFSGHQFPNYSSELNVNALLLGDSALYLCASSLSGSGGIGGYTFGSGTRLTVV.

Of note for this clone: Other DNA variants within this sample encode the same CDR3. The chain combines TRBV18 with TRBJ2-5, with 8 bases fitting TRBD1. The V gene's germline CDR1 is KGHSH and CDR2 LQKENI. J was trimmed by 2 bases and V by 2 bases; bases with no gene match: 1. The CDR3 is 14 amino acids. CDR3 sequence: CASSPTGGQETQYF. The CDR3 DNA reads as TGTGCCAGCTCACCAACAGGGGGACAAGAGACCCAGTACTTC.

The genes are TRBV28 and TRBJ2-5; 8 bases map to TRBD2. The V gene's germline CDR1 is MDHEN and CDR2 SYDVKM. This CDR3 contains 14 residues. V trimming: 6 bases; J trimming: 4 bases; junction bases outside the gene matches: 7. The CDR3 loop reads CASSGGGLGETQYF. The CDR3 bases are TGTGCCAGCAGCGGGGGGGGGCTCGGAGAGACCCAGTACTTC.

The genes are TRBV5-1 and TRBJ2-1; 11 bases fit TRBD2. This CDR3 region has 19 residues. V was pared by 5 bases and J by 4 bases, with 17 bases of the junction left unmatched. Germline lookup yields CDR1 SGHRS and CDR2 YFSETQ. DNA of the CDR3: TGCGCCAGCAGGTTAACTAGCGGGAGTCAATACGGCTCTTACAATGAGCAGTTCTTC. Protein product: CASRLTSGSQYGSYNEQFF.

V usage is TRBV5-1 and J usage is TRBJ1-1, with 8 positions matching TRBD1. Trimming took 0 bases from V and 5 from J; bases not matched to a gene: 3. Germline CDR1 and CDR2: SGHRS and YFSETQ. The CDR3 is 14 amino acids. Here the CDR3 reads CASSLGGQVTEAFF. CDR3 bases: TGCGCCAGCAGCTTGGGGGGACAGGTGACTGAAGCTTTCTTT.

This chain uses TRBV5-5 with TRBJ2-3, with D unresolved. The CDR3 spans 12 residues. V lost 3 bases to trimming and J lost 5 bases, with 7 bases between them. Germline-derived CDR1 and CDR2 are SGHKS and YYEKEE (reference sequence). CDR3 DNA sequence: TGTGCCAGCAGCTGGCACGAAGATACGCAGTATTTT. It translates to CASSWHEDTQYF. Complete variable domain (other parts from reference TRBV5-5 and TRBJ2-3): DAGVTQSPTHLIKTRGQQVTLRCSPISGHKSVSWYQQVLGQGPQFIFQYYEKEERGRGNFPDRFSARQFPNYSSELNVNALLLGDSALYLCASSWHEDTQYFGPGTRLTVL.

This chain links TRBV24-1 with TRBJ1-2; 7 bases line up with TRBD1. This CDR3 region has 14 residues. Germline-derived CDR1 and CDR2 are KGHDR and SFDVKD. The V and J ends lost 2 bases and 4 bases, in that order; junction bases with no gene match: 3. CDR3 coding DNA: TGTGCCACCAGTGATTCGGACAGGTTCTATGGCTACACCTTC. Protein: CATSDSDRFYGYTF.

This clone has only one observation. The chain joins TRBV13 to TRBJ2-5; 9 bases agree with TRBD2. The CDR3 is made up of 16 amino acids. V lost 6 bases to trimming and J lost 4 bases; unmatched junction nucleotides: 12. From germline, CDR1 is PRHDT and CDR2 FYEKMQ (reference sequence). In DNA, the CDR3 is TGTGCCAGCAGGGTCAGGGGAGCGGGGGGACCAGAGACCCAGTACTTC. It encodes CASRVRGAGGPETQYF.

The CDR3 nucleotides read TGTGCCAGTAGTACACAGGGTTATGGGGCCAACGTCCTGACTTTC. Its protein product is CASSTQGYGANVLTF. The chain combines TRBV19 with TRBJ2-6; D is perhaps TRBD1 (6 bases). The CDR3 length is 15 residues. The germline CDR1 and CDR2 sequences are LNHDA and SQIVND (reference sequence). Trimming pared 4 bases from V and 3 bases from J, leaving 10 bases between.

CDR3 in DNA: TGTGCCAGCGGCGGGACAGTGGATCTAGGAGCGCACATTCAGTACTTC. Protein: CASGGTVDLGAHIQYF. This chain links TRBV4-2 with TRBJ2-4; tentatively, D is TRBD1 (7 bases). Trimming removed 8 bases at V and 8 bases at J, with 25 bases between. This CDR3 spans 16 amino acids. Germline lookup yields CDR1 LGHNA and CDR2 YNFKEQ.

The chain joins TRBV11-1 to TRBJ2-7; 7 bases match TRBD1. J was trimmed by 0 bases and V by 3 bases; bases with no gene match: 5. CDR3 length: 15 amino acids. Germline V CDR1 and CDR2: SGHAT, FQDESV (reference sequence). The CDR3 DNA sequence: TGTGCCAGCAGCTTTGACAGGGCCCCCTCCTACGAGCAGTACTTC. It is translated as CASSFDRAPSYEQYF.

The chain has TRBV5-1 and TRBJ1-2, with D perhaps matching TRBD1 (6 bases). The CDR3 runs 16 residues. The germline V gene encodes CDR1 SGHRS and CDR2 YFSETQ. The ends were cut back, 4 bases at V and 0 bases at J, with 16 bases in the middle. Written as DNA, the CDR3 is TGCGCCAGCAGCCCGGGACATTCTAGGGCTAACTATGGCTACACCTTC. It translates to CASSPGHSRANYGYTF.

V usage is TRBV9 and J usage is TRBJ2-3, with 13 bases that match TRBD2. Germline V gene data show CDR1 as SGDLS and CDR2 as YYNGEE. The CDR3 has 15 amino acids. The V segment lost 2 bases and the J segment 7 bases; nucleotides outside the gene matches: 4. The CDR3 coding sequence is TGTGCCAGCAGCGTCACTAGCGGGGGGGCATATACGCAGTATTTT. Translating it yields CASSVTSGGAYTQYF.